This T cell receptor beta chain appears in the sequencing data of a study of a mutant IDH1 vaccine in newly diagnosed glioma. Study-wide background: Vaccinations were initiated 4-6 weeks following radiotherapy alone, or were given together with temozolomide cycles.

Time point in this sample: week 11, during vaccination. The investigators gave 300 ug of mutant IDH1 20-mer peptide in each vaccine dose, together with topical imiquimod. This CDR3 has 15 amino acids. The V gene lost 2 bases and the J gene lost 5 bases, with 15 bases spanning the gap. Germline V CDR1 and CDR2: SNHLY, FYNNEI. This clone has only a few counts. The antigen remains undetermined. Libraries were prepared by immunoSEQ multiplex PCR; TCRdb keeps only in-frame clonotypes and omits some of them. The table includes roughly 60,000 clones, 70% to 85% detected once. Sequenced here: PBMCs, sampled from a glioma patient whose treatment included an IDH1 peptide vaccine. The genes are TRBV2 and TRBJ2-5; D might be TRBD1 (5 bases). The source is a man aged 25-40 years with glioma. The CDR3 is CASSEFPPPGETQYF. CDR3 bases: TGTGCCAGCAGTGAATTCCCCCCCCCAGGGGAGACCCAGTACTTC.